This paragraph covers one TCR beta chain sequence. Its antigen is currently unknown. TCRdb reanalysed the reads using MiXCR and keeps one entry per CDR3 protein. Found here are fewer than 550,000 distinct CDR3 sequences, around a quarter of them singletons; the top ten hold roughly an eighth. The sample originates from a study of T cell repertoires in cytomegalovirus infection. Study-wide background: From public TCR beta signatures came an indication of both CMV infection and matching HLA type. Study observations and caveats: Individuals carrying CMV plus the relevant HLA were identified by cumulative frequency of public TCR beta families.

CDR3 length: 15 residues. V gave up 5 bases and J gave up 5 bases; unmatched junction bases: 7. The V gene's germline CDR1 is SGHVS and CDR2 FQNEAQ. The gene calls are TRBV7-8 and TRBJ1-4; TRBD1 agrees at 8 bases. Sequencing was performed on PBMCs. The origin of this receptor is a human donor in good health (CMV status not recorded). Some clones in this sample may be carry-over from other donors' samples. The CDR3 spells CASSPRTGPNEKLFF. CDR3 nucleotide sequence: TGTGCCAGCAGCCCGCGGACAGGGCCAAATGAAAAACTGTTTTTT.